The 20 T cell receptor beta chains in this list originate from one sample, sequenced in a study of technical replicates of blood from several donors. Measured with immunoSEQ multiplex PCR; TCRdb has only the in-frame clones, and not every one. The data show about 76,000 clones, 85% to 95% seen once. The sequencing input was T cells isolated from PBMCs. The origin of the receptors is a human donor in good health.

This clone has only one observation. The chain has TRBV29-1 and TRBJ1-1; D is undetermined. In germline, CDR1 is SQVTM, CDR2 ANQGSEA. Trimming removed 6 bases from V and 0 bases from J, with 11 bases in between. CDR3 length equals 13 residues. This CDR3 reads CSVKRTMNTEAFF. The CDR3 DNA reads as TGCAGCGTGAAGAGAACTATGAACACTGAAGCTTTCTTT.

The chain has TRBV19 and TRBJ2-7, with D perhaps matching TRBD1 (5 bases). Germline V gene sequence: CDR1 LNHDA, CDR2 SQIVND (reference sequence). This CDR3 region has 17 residues. The germline V and J ends were trimmed by 4 bases and 3 bases, with 22 bases remaining between them. CDR3 in amino acids: CASSNPRQGTNSYEQYF. As DNA, the CDR3 is TGTGCCAGTAGTAATCCCCGGCAGGGAACAAACAGCTACGAGCAGTACTTC.

This clone came up a few times. The chain couples TRBV28 to TRBJ1-1; TRBD1 might be the D (5 bases). The CDR3 consists of 13 residues. Germline loops: CDR1 MDHEN, CDR2 SYDVKM. V lost 4 bases and J 5 bases, leaving 11 bases between the germline ends. CDR3 sequence: CASSWTMGTEAFF. CDR3 nucleotides: TGTGCCAGCAGTTGGACAATGGGGACTGAAGCTTTCTTT.

This chain joins TRBV2 and TRBJ2-1; D is unclear. V was trimmed by 4 bases and J by 8 bases, leaving 9 bases between them. The germline gives CDR1 SNHLY, CDR2 FYNNEI. This CDR3 is built from 12 residues. CDR3 DNA: TGTGCCAGCAGTGGAGATGAATATGAGCAGTTCTTC. Translating gives CASSGDEYEQFF.

Here the CDR3 DNA reads TGTGCCAGTAGGGGGCCGAACACTGAAGCTTTCTTT. This codes for CASRGPNTEAFF. This sequence joins TRBV19 and TRBJ1-1, with a possible D match to TRBD1 (5 bases). The CDR3 has 12 amino acids. CDR1 LNHDA and CDR2 SQIVND come from the germline V gene (reference sequence). V gave up 6 bases and J gave up 1 base, with 6 bases separating them.

The chain couples TRBV6-1 to TRBJ1-3, with D perhaps TRBD1 (6 bases). The CDR3 contains 14 residues. Germline CDR1 and CDR2: MNHNS and SASEGT. V dropped 3 bases and J dropped 2 bases, with 8 bases sitting between them. CDR3 nucleotides: TGTGCCAGCAGTGAGGGGGCAGCTGGAAACACCATATATTTT. Encoded protein: CASSEGAAGNTIYF.

The chain recombines TRBV29-1 with TRBJ2-7, with TRBD2 matching over 7 bases. The CDR3 sequence is 12 residues long. Germline V gene data show CDR1 as SQVTM and CDR2 as ANQGSEA. V lost 2 bases and J lost 2; bases outside the gene matches: 0. The CDR3 loop is CSVELAAYEQYF. The CDR3 nucleotides read TGCAGCGTTGAACTAGCGGCCTACGAGCAGTACTTC.

The J gene is TRBJ2-2, the V gene TRBV5-4, with TRBD2 matching 9 bases. With 5 bases clipped from V and 4 bases from J, the junction kept 6 bases outside the gene matches. Germline V gene data show CDR1 as SGHNT and CDR2 as YYREEE (reference sequence). This CDR3 comprises 15 residues. In nucleotides, the CDR3 is TGTGCCAGCAGTAGCGGGAGCATGGCCACCGGGGAGCTGTTTTTT. As protein: CASSSGSMATGELFF.

The chain links TRBV5-8 to TRBJ1-2; D is possibly TRBD1 (6 bases). Per germline, CDR1 SGHTS and CDR2 YDEGEE. With 1 base removed from V and 4 bases from J, the gap between germline ends came to 17 bases. The length of the CDR3 is 16 residues. The CDR3 here is CASSLSEGQYSYGYTF. The DNA for the CDR3 is TGTGCCAGCAGCTTGTCTGAAGGACAGTACAGCTATGGCTACACCTTC.

The chain employs TRBV15 and TRBJ2-7; TRBD2 matches 10 bases. The CDR3 spans 15 residues. V lost 1 base to trimming and J lost 1 base; unmatched junction nucleotides: 1. Germline CDR1 and CDR2: LNHNV and YYDKDF (reference sequence). CDR3 in amino acids: CATSRGTSGSYEQYF. CDR3 sequence (DNA): TGTGCCACCAGCAGAGGGACTAGCGGATCCTACGAGCAGTACTTC.

CDR3 bases: TGTGCCTGGAGTGTAGAGTTGTTCATGGGCAGCCGACACTCTGGAAACACCATATATTTT. Translation gives CAWSVELFMGSRHSGNTIYF. This chain joins TRBV30 and TRBJ1-3; D unresolved. The ends were cut back, 0 bases at V and 0 bases at J, with 24 bases in the middle. CDR3 length equals 20 residues. In germline, CDR1 is GTSNPN, CDR2 SVGIG (reference sequence).

Comment on this clone: Different DNA sequences within this sample yield the same CDR3. The genes are TRBV25-1 and TRBJ2-7; D remains unclear. The CDR3 runs 10 residues. The ends were cut back, 5 bases at V and 4 bases at J, with 3 bases in the middle. Germline-derived CDR1 and CDR2 are MGHDK and SYGVNS. CDR3 residues: CASSLYEQYF. CDR3 sequence (DNA): TGTGCCAGCAGTCTTTACGAGCAGTACTTC.

The rearrangement joins TRBV7-8 to TRBJ1-1; 11 nucleotides agree with TRBD1. CDR3 length: 14 residues. J gave up 5 bases and V 6 bases, and 5 bases lay outside the gene matches. Looked up from germline, CDR1 is SGHVS and CDR2 is FQNEAQ. The CDR3 region is CASRGQGGSTEAFF. CDR3 coding DNA: TGTGCCAGCAGGGGACAGGGGGGTTCAACTGAAGCTTTCTTT.

This chain uses TRBV5-1 with TRBJ2-7; TRBD1 is a possible D gene (6 bases). The CDR3 covers 14 residues. The germline CDR1 and CDR2 sequences are SGHRS and YFSETQ. Trimming pared 4 bases from V and 6 bases from J, leaving 17 bases between. CDR3 protein: CASSPSGTLTEQYF. CDR3 nucleotide sequence: TGCGCCAGCAGCCCCTCCGGGACACTGACCGAGCAGTACTTC.

The chain uses TRBV19 and TRBJ2-3; maybe TRBD2 (6 bases). With 10 bases removed from V and 1 base from J, the gap between germline ends came to 12 bases. Germline V gene data show CDR1 as LNHDA and CDR2 as SQIVND (reference sequence). The CDR3 runs to 13 residues. The CDR3 sequence: CATGLSGTDTQYF. CDR3 bases: TGTGCCACGGGACTTTCTGGCACAGATACGCAGTATTTT.

This chain connects TRBV7-8 to TRBJ2-1; 7 nucleotides agree with TRBD2. The J segment lost 12 bases and the V segment lost 4 bases, leaving 15 bases of the junction unmatched. The CDR3 length is 15 residues. The germline V gene has CDR1 SGHVS and CDR2 FQNEAQ. The CDR3, as DNA: TGTGCCAGCAGCTCCCTAGAGGGCGGGAGTTTGGGGCAGTTCTTC. Translated, it gives CASSSLEGGSLGQFF.

The CDR3 is CASKGTSGTSYEQYF. The CDR3, as DNA: TGTGCCAGCAAGGGGACTAGCGGGACTTCCTACGAGCAGTACTTC. The rearrangement uses TRBV2 and TRBJ2-7; 13 positions match TRBD2. Trimming removed 7 bases from V and 1 base from J; junction bases left unmatched: 4. Germline assignment: CDR1 SNHLY and CDR2 FYNNEI. CDR3 length equals 15 residues.

This chain's CDR3 is CASSLVGGSRTGELFF. CDR3 DNA sequence: TGTGCCAGCAGCTTAGTAGGCGGGAGTCGGACCGGGGAGCTGTTTTTT. This sequence joins TRBV7-2 and TRBJ2-2; 7 bases agree with TRBD2. Germline values: CDR1 SGHTA, CDR2 FQGNSA. V was clipped by 1 base and J by 5 bases; unmatched bases: 7. The CDR3 has 16 residues.

This clone has only one observation. The chain recombines TRBV5-6 with TRBJ2-3; 7 nucleotides line up with TRBD1. Germline CDR1 and CDR2: SGHDT and YYEEEE. Trimming at V came to 3 bases and at J to 6 bases, leaving 7 bases not matched to a gene. The CDR3 length is 14 residues. In DNA, the CDR3 is TGTGCCAGCAGCTCCCCCCTACAGGGGGATACGCAGTATTTT. Translating gives CASSSPLQGDTQYF.

This clone was counted once. DNA for the CDR3: TGTGCCTGGGCTCAAGGGGGTAGCAATCAGCCCCAGCATTTT. Amino acids: CAWAQGGSNQPQHF. The rearrangement joins TRBV30 to TRBJ1-5; tentatively, D is TRBD1 (6 bases). This CDR3 contains 14 residues. V shed 5 bases and J shed 0 bases, with 11 bases lying between them. CDR1 and CDR2 from the germline V gene are GTSNPN and SVGIG (reference sequence).